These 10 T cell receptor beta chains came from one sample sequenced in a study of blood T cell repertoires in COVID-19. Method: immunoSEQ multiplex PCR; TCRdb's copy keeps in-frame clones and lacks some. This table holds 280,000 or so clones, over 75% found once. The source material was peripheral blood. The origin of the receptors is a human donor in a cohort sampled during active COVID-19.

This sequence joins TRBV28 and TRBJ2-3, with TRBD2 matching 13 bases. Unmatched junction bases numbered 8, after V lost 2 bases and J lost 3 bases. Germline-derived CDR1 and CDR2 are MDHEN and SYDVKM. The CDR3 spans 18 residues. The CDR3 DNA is TGTGCCAGCAGTTTAGTGGGGACTAGCGGGAAATTAACAGATACGCAGTATTTT. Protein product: CASSLVGTSGKLTDTQYF.

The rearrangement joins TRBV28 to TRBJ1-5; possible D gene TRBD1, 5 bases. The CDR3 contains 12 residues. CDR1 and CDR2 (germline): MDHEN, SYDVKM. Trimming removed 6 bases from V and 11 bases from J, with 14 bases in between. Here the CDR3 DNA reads TGTGCCAGCAGACTCCGACCGGGGGCCCAGCATTTT. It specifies CASRLRPGAQHF.

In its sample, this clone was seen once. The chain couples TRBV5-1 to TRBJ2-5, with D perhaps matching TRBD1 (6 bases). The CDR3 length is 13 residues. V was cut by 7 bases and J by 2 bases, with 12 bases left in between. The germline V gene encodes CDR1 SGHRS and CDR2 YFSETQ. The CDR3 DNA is TGCGCCAGCCGCAGGGGTTCACAAGAGACCCAGTACTTC. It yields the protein CASRRGSQETQYF. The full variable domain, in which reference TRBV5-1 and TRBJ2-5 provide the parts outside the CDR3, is KAGVTQTPRYLIKTRGQQVTLSCSPISGHRSVSWYQQTPGQGLQFLFEYFSETQRNKGNFPGRFSGRQFSNSRSEMNVSTLELGDSALYLCASRRGSQETQYFGPGTRLLVL.

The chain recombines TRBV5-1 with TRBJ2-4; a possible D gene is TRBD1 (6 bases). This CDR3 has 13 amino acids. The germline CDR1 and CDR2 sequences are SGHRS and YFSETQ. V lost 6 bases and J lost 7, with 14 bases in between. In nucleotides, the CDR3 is TGCGCCAGCACCCTAACAGGGACCAACATTCAGTACTTC. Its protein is CASTLTGTNIQYF.

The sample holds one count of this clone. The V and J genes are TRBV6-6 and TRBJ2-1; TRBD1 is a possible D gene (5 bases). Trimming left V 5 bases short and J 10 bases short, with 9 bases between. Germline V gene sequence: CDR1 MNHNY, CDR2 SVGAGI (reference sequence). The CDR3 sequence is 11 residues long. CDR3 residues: CASSPRVEQFF. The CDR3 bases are TGTGCCAGCAGTCCCAGGGTAGAGCAGTTCTTC.

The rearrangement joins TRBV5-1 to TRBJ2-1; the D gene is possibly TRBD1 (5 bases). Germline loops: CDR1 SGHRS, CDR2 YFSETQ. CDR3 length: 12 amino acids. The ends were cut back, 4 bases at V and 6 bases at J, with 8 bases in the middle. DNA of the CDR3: TGCGCCAGCAGCCAGACAGTCAATGAGCAGTTCTTC. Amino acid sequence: CASSQTVNEQFF.

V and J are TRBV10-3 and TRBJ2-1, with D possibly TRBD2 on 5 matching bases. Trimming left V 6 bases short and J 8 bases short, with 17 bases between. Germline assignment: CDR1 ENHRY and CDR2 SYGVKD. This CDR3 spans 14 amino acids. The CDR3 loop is CAISLTEVIDEQFF. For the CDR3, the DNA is TGTGCCATCAGCCTCACGGAGGTTATTGATGAGCAGTTCTTC.

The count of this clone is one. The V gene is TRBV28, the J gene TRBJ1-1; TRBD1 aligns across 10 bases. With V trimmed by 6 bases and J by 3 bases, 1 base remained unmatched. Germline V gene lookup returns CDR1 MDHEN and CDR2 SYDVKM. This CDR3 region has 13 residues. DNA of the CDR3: TGTGCCAGCAGGGGGACAGGGGACACTGAAGCTTTCTTT. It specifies CASRGTGDTEAFF.

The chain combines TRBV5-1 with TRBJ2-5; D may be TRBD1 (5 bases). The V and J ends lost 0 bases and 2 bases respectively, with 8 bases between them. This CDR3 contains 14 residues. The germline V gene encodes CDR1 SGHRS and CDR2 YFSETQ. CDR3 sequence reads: CASSLAQGQETQYF. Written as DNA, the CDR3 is TGCGCCAGCAGCTTGGCGCAGGGTCAAGAGACCCAGTACTTC.

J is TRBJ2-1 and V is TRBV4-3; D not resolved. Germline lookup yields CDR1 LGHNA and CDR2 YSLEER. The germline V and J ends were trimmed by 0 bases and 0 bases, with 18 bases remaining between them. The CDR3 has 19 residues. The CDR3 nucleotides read TGCGCCAGCAGCCAAGACCCCGCCACGCGGAGTAGCTCCTACAATGAGCAGTTCTTC. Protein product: CASSQDPATRSSSYNEQFF.